The next 16 T cell receptor beta chains were all read from a single sample in a study of shared clonotypes between healthy human individuals (dated by TCRdb to about 2020). The protocol used for the library was the immunoSEQ multiplex PCR assay. In its TCRdb copy, this immuneACCESS table keeps in-frame sequences only and misses some clones. Where compared with another copy, unresolved V genes explain less than half of these, and the others have no known cause. The sample data list 1 million to 1.2 million clones, and 60% to 85% of these were observed just once. Clones ranked in the top ten supply 0.7% to 0.95% of the sample. Sequencing input: memory CD4+ T cells from PBMCs. Interpreted using the paper, the cell subset or site label stands for: CD45RA-negative fraction. These receptors all stem from a man aged 18 to 35 in good health. Some clones in this sample may be carry-over from other donors' samples.

The chain couples TRBV20-1 to TRBJ2-1, with unresolved D. The CDR3 covers 11 residues. V gave up 3 bases and J gave up 14 bases, with 14 bases separating them. CDR1 DFQATT and CDR2 SNEGSKA come from the germline V gene (reference sequence). CDR3 DNA sequence: TGCAGTGCTAGCAGGCTGGATGGGAAGTTCTTC. This sequence encodes CSASRLDGKFF.

This chain uses TRBV28 with TRBJ2-1; 9 bases fit TRBD1. Per the germline V gene, CDR1 is MDHEN and CDR2 is SYDVKM. There are 14 residues in the CDR3. V trimming: 6 bases; J trimming: 7 bases; junction bases outside the gene matches: 7. CDR3 coding DNA: TGTGCCAGCAGCGGGACAGGGATTGTGAATGAGCAGTTCTTC. Translated, it gives CASSGTGIVNEQFF.

The chain joins TRBV9 to TRBJ2-7; 7 bases line up with TRBD1. The junction had 6 bases not matched to a gene; V was cut back by 2 bases and J by 4 bases. Germline loops: CDR1 SGDLS, CDR2 YYNGEE. The CDR3 totals 14 residues. The CDR3 loop is CASSVGNRGYEQYF. The CDR3 nucleotides read TGTGCCAGCAGCGTCGGTAACAGGGGATACGAGCAGTACTTC.

The chain is built from TRBV5-1 and TRBJ2-2, with TRBD1 identical over 10 bases. The CDR3 is 17 amino acids. Germline V gene data show CDR1 as SGHRS and CDR2 as YFSETQ. The junction had 9 bases not matched to a gene; V was cut back by 4 bases and J by 3 bases. CDR3 DNA: TGCGCCAGCAGCAGATCCGGGACAGGGGCGGACACCGGGGAGCTGTTTTTT. Protein product: CASSRSGTGADTGELFF.

This chain uses TRBV28 with TRBJ1-2; TRBD1 matches at 7 bases. Germline values: CDR1 MDHEN, CDR2 SYDVKM. The V and J ends lost 5 bases and 4 bases, in that order; junction bases with no gene match: 4. The CDR3 is made up of 13 amino acids. CDR3 protein: CASSVGQFYGYTF. CDR3 bases: TGTGCCAGCAGTGTGGGACAGTTCTATGGCTACACCTTC.

On this clone itself: The same CDR3 can be traced to other DNA sequences in this sample. The chain combines TRBV2 with TRBJ2-7; tentative D call: TRBD2 (5 bases). With 6 bases removed from V and 6 bases from J, the gap between germline ends came to 9 bases. From germline, CDR1 is SNHLY and CDR2 FYNNEI. The length of the CDR3 is 11 residues. The CDR3 bases are TGTGCCAGCAGAGAGGGCGGCGAGCAGTACTTC. It codes for CASREGGEQYF.

The chain joins TRBV7-6 to TRBJ1-2, with 8 bases aligning to TRBD1. CDR3 length: 13 residues. The germline gives CDR1 SGHVS, CDR2 FNYEAQ. V was clipped by 5 bases and J by 8 bases; unmatched bases: 7. The CDR3 nucleotides read TGTGCCAGCAGCCTCGGACAGGGTCGCGGCTACACCTTC. Protein product: CASSLGQGRGYTF.

The J gene is TRBJ2-7, the V gene TRBV28; TRBD2 matches 10 bases. Germline CDR1 is MDHEN and CDR2 is SYDVKM. The V and J ends lost 5 bases and 2 bases, in that order; junction bases with no gene match: 6. The CDR3 is 15 amino acids. Here the CDR3 DNA reads TGTGCCAGCAGTCGCCCTAGCGGGAGAGCCTACGAGCAGTACTTC. Protein: CASSRPSGRAYEQYF. Looking up the rest from reference TRBV28 and TRBJ2-7 gives the full variable domain: DVKVTQSSRYLVKRTGEKVFLECVQDMDHENMFWYRQDPGLGLRLIYFSYDVKMKEKGDIPEGYSVSREKKERFSLILESASTNQTSMYLCASSRPSGRAYEQYFGPGTRLTVT.

This clone was detected once. This chain uses TRBV18 with TRBJ2-2; D is undetermined. V lost 7 bases to trimming and J lost 3 bases, with 12 bases between them. Germline lookup yields CDR1 KGHSH and CDR2 LQKENI. The CDR3 covers 14 residues. The CDR3 DNA reads TGTGCCAGCTTCCTGGCGTATCACACCGGGGAGCTGTTTTTT. This translates into CASFLAYHTGELFF.

This clone has ten or more counts. The chain employs TRBV13 and TRBJ2-7; unclear D gene. V was trimmed by 5 bases and J by 5 bases, leaving 16 bases between them. CDR3 length: 14 residues. CDR1 is PRHDT and CDR2 is FYEKMQ in the germline V gene (reference sequence). The CDR3 reads CASSRTGPGHEQYF. DNA for the CDR3: TGTGCCAGCAGCCGGACCGGGCCGGGCCACGAGCAGTACTTC.

The genes are TRBV25-1 and TRBJ2-1; D might be TRBD2 (6 bases). Trimming removed 4 bases at V and 4 bases at J, with 11 bases between. This CDR3 is built from 14 residues. Germline V gene data show CDR1 as MGHDK and CDR2 as SYGVNS. The CDR3 reads CASSGVGTYNEQFF. Here the CDR3 DNA reads TGTGCCAGCAGTGGTGTCGGGACTTACAATGAGCAGTTCTTC.

The genes are TRBV28 and TRBJ1-5, with D perhaps TRBD1 (6 bases). Trimming pared 3 bases from V and 7 bases from J, leaving 16 bases between. Germline lookup yields CDR1 MDHEN and CDR2 SYDVKM. This CDR3 spans 15 amino acids. The CDR3 DNA sequence: TGTGCCAGCAGTTTCGCAACCTTCAGGGGCCAGCCCCAGCATTTT. Translated, it gives CASSFATFRGQPQHF.

This sequence joins TRBV7-2 and TRBJ2-3, with 8 bases that match TRBD2. This CDR3 is 16 amino acids long. Trimming cost V 6 bases and J 3 bases; bases outside gene matches: 11. Germline V lookup: CDR1 SGHTA, CDR2 FQGNSA. The CDR3 loop is CASRPSRGGGTDTQYF. The CDR3 region has the DNA TGTGCCAGCAGACCAAGCCGGGGGGGAGGGACAGATACGCAGTATTTT.

V gene TRBV9 combines with J gene TRBJ2-5; TRBD1 agrees at 9 bases. V shed 4 bases, J shed 2 bases, and the junction held 12 bases outside the gene matches. This CDR3 has 17 amino acids. CDR1 is SGDLS, CDR2 YYNGEE, per germline. The CDR3 DNA reads as TGTGCCAGCAGCCTCGCCCCCGACAGGGGGGGACAAGAGACCCAGTACTTC. Its translation is CASSLAPDRGGQETQYF.

The chain links TRBV28 to TRBJ2-7; 8 nucleotides line up with TRBD2. Trimming took 7 bases from V and 5 from J; bases not matched to a gene: 10. Per germline, CDR1 MDHEN and CDR2 SYDVKM. The CDR3 is 14 residues long. The CDR3 is CASTTGTRTHEQYF. As DNA, the CDR3 is TGTGCCAGCACCACCGGGACTAGAACCCACGAGCAGTACTTC.

The chain links TRBV4-1 to TRBJ2-7; 13 nucleotides match TRBD2. The germline gives CDR1 MGHRA, CDR2 YSYEKL. This CDR3 spans 17 amino acids. Trimming removed 0 bases from V and 2 bases from J; junction bases left unmatched: 4. CDR3 region: CASSQEPGLAGPYEQYF. In DNA form, the CDR3 reads TGCGCCAGCAGCCAAGAACCGGGACTAGCGGGGCCCTACGAGCAGTACTTC.